Listed below are T cell receptor beta chains from one sample, sequenced in a study of blood T cell repertoires in COVID-19. TCRdb's table, derived via immunoSEQ multiplex PCR, lists solely in-frame clones and lacks some. Counted here are approximately 30,000 clones, roughly 90% occurring once; the ten biggest clones make up 2% to 3%. The material sequenced was peripheral blood. The receptors come from a human donor in a cohort sampled during active COVID-19. Each CDR3 is given with its conserved first and last residue. Each record gives: CDR3 protein, CDR3 DNA, D gene, J gene, clone size, V gene. A D gene is named only where the DNA matches it firmly. A clone size is listed for some rows: how often the clone was seen (once, few, many), or a class if it is expanded.

cdr3_aa: CASSHDAPISEQFF; cdr3_nt: TGTGCCAGCAGCCACGATGCCCCAATCAGTGAGCAGTTCTTC; d_call: -; j_call: TRBJ2-1; clone_size: -; v_call: TRBV7-9
cdr3_aa: CASSLMRGSGYNSPLHF; cdr3_nt: TGTGCCAGCAGCTTAATGAGAGGTTCGGGCTATAATTCACCCCTCCACTTT; d_call: -; j_call: TRBJ1-6; clone_size: -; v_call: TRBV7-2
cdr3_aa: CASSLSGGAYNEQFF; cdr3_nt: TGTGCCAGCTCACTGAGCGGGGGGGCCTACAATGAGCAGTTCTTC; d_call: TRBD2; j_call: TRBJ2-1; clone_size: few; v_call: TRBV18
cdr3_aa: CAISSNSFNEQFF; cdr3_nt: TGTGCCATCAGTTCGAACAGTTTCAATGAGCAGTTCTTC; d_call: -; j_call: TRBJ2-1; clone_size: -; v_call: TRBV10-3
cdr3_aa: CASSRGDQPQHF; cdr3_nt: TGTGCCAGCAGTCGGGGGGATCAGCCCCAGCATTTT; d_call: -; j_call: TRBJ1-5; clone_size: -; v_call: TRBV9
cdr3_aa: CASSNRVANEKLFF; cdr3_nt: TGTGCCAGCTCAAACAGGGTGGCTAATGAAAAACTGTTTTTT; d_call: -; j_call: TRBJ1-4; clone_size: -; v_call: TRBV18
cdr3_aa: CASSPTGTHNEQFF; cdr3_nt: TGCGCCAGCAGTCCGACCGGGACTCACAATGAGCAGTTCTTC; d_call: -; j_call: TRBJ2-1; clone_size: -; v_call: TRBV5-1
cdr3_aa: CATSPGQGREDTQYF; cdr3_nt: TGTGCCACCAGTCCCGGACAGGGAAGGGAAGATACGCAGTATTTT; d_call: TRBD1; j_call: TRBJ2-3; clone_size: -; v_call: TRBV24-1
cdr3_aa: CASTQGTGPGYEQYF; cdr3_nt: TGTGCCAGCACCCAAGGCACAGGGCCTGGCTACGAGCAGTACTTC; d_call: -; j_call: TRBJ2-7; clone_size: once; v_call: TRBV6-5
cdr3_aa: CASSQRSGTTDTQYF; cdr3_nt: TGTGCCAGCAGCCAAAGATCCGGGACTACAGATACGCAGTATTTT; d_call: -; j_call: TRBJ2-3; clone_size: -; v_call: TRBV3-1/TRBV3-2
cdr3_aa: CASSQIDREETQYF; cdr3_nt: TGTGCCAGCAGCCAAATAGACAGGGAAGAGACCCAGTACTTC; d_call: TRBD1; j_call: TRBJ2-5; clone_size: -; v_call: TRBV7-9
cdr3_aa: CASSVGPLLTDTQYF; cdr3_nt: TGTGCCAGCAGCGTAGGGCCCCTGCTGACAGATACGCAGTATTTT; d_call: -; j_call: TRBJ2-3; clone_size: -; v_call: TRBV9
cdr3_aa: CASSMGQGNTEAFF; cdr3_nt: TGTGCCAGCAGCATGGGACAGGGTAACACTGAAGCTTTCTTT; d_call: TRBD1; j_call: TRBJ1-1; clone_size: -; v_call: TRBV11-2
cdr3_aa: CASSQRTGPTYNSPLHF; cdr3_nt: TGCGCCAGCAGCCAAAGGACAGGGCCGACCTATAATTCACCCCTCCACTTT; d_call: TRBD1; j_call: TRBJ1-6; clone_size: -; v_call: TRBV4-3
cdr3_aa: CATSAPGLVHPGELFF; cdr3_nt: TGTGCCACCAGTGCACCGGGACTAGTCCACCCCGGGGAGCTGTTTTTT; d_call: TRBD2; j_call: TRBJ2-2; clone_size: once; v_call: TRBV24-1
cdr3_aa: CASSVVGNTDTQYF; cdr3_nt: TGTGCCAGCAGCGTAGTGGGCAACACAGATACGCAGTATTTT; d_call: -; j_call: TRBJ2-3; clone_size: -; v_call: TRBV9
cdr3_aa: CASNTGGTNEKLFF; cdr3_nt: TGTGCCAGTAATACGGGGGGCACTAATGAAAAACTGTTTTTT; d_call: -; j_call: TRBJ1-4; clone_size: -; v_call: TRBV19
cdr3_aa: CASSLGGDNSPLHF; cdr3_nt: TGTGCCAGCAGCTTAGGCGGGGATAATTCACCCCTCCACTTT; d_call: -; j_call: TRBJ1-6; clone_size: -; v_call: TRBV7-9
cdr3_aa: CASSADGGTDTQYF; cdr3_nt: TGTGCCAGCAGCGCCGACGGGGGCACAGATACGCAGTATTTT; d_call: -; j_call: TRBJ2-3; clone_size: -; v_call: TRBV7-2
cdr3_aa: CASKTDRLSGNTIYF; cdr3_nt: TGTGCCAGCAAGACAGACAGACTCTCTGGAAACACCATATATTTT; d_call: -; j_call: TRBJ1-3; clone_size: -; v_call: TRBV19
cdr3_aa: CASSRGQDNSPLHF; cdr3_nt: TGCGCCAGCAGCCGAGGGCAGGATAATTCACCCCTCCACTTT; d_call: -; j_call: TRBJ1-6; clone_size: -; v_call: TRBV5-1
cdr3_aa: CATRDRGGQGWYF; cdr3_nt: TGTGCCACCAGGGACAGGGGTGGACAGGGTTGGTATTTT; d_call: TRBD1; j_call: TRBJ2-3; clone_size: -; v_call: TRBV19
cdr3_aa: CASSLGGGGIYEQYF; cdr3_nt: TGTGCCAGCAGCTTGGGAGGCGGGGGGATCTACGAGCAGTACTTC; d_call: TRBD2; j_call: TRBJ2-7; clone_size: once; v_call: TRBV5-5
cdr3_aa: CASRDTGTGERETQYF; cdr3_nt: TGTGCCAGCAGGGATACCGGGACAGGGGAGAGAGAGACCCAGTACTTC; d_call: TRBD1; j_call: TRBJ2-5; clone_size: -; v_call: TRBV28
cdr3_aa: CASSLGRGPSTDTQYF; cdr3_nt: TGTGCCAGCAGCCTTGGGAGGGGCCCGAGTACAGATACGCAGTATTTT; d_call: TRBD2; j_call: TRBJ2-3; clone_size: few; v_call: TRBV4-2
cdr3_aa: CASSYSGALPSF; cdr3_nt: TGTGCCAGCAGTTACTCGGGGGCGCTGCCTTCCTTC; d_call: -; j_call: TRBJ2-7; clone_size: -; v_call: TRBV6-5
cdr3_aa: CASSSNLDYTF; cdr3_nt: TGTGCCAGCAGCTCAAACTTAGACTACACCTTC; d_call: -; j_call: TRBJ1-2; clone_size: -; v_call: TRBV7-2
cdr3_aa: CASAAGVDTQYF; cdr3_nt: TGTGCTTCCGCGGCGGGGGTGGATACGCAGTATTTT; d_call: TRBD2; j_call: TRBJ2-3; clone_size: -; v_call: TRBV12-3/TRBV12-4
cdr3_aa: CASSQGTGNQPQHF; cdr3_nt: TGTGCCAGCAGCCAAGGGACAGGCAATCAGCCCCAGCATTTT; d_call: -; j_call: TRBJ1-5; clone_size: few; v_call: TRBV3-1/TRBV3-2
cdr3_aa: CASSPGTANNEQFF; cdr3_nt: TGTGCCAGCAGCCCTGGGACAGCTAACAATGAGCAGTTCTTC; d_call: TRBD1; j_call: TRBJ2-1; clone_size: -; v_call: TRBV7-9
cdr3_aa: CASSLEAGPAGYTF; cdr3_nt: TGCGCCAGCAGCTTGGAAGCAGGGCCCGCGGGCTACACCTTC; d_call: -; j_call: TRBJ1-2; clone_size: -; v_call: TRBV5-1
cdr3_aa: CASSLLRGEFF; cdr3_nt: TGTGCCAGCAGCTTACTCCGGGGTGAGTTCTTC; d_call: -; j_call: TRBJ2-1; clone_size: -; v_call: TRBV7-9
cdr3_aa: CASMGRRRADTQYF; cdr3_nt: TGTGCCAGCATGGGACGCCGGAGGGCAGATACGCAGTATTTT; d_call: -; j_call: TRBJ2-3; clone_size: -; v_call: TRBV7-9
cdr3_aa: CASSQDNQITEAFF; cdr3_nt: TGTGCCAGCAGCCAAGATAATCAGATAACTGAAGCTTTCTTT; d_call: -; j_call: TRBJ1-1; clone_size: -; v_call: TRBV3-1/TRBV3-2
cdr3_aa: CASSEEVRASGYTF; cdr3_nt: TGTGCCAGCAGTGAAGAAGTCAGGGCGAGTGGCTACACCTTC; d_call: -; j_call: TRBJ1-2; clone_size: -; v_call: TRBV6-1
cdr3_aa: CASSDQRGGNEQFF; cdr3_nt: TGTGCCAGCAGCGACCAGCGGGGGGGGAATGAGCAGTTCTTC; d_call: TRBD2; j_call: TRBJ2-1; clone_size: -; v_call: TRBV9
cdr3_aa: CASSDRGPNQPQHF; cdr3_nt: TGTGCCAGCAGTGACAGGGGGCCCAATCAGCCCCAGCATTTT; d_call: TRBD1; j_call: TRBJ1-5; clone_size: -; v_call: TRBV2
cdr3_aa: CASSQTDREAFF; cdr3_nt: TGTGCCAGCAGCCAAACCGACAGGGAAGCTTTCTTT; d_call: -; j_call: TRBJ1-1; clone_size: -; v_call: TRBV3-1/TRBV3-2
cdr3_aa: CASSYGAGGRRVGYTF; cdr3_nt: TGTGCCAGCAGTTACGGGGCAGGGGGGCGGCGGGTCGGCTACACCTTC; d_call: TRBD1; j_call: TRBJ1-2; clone_size: -; v_call: TRBV6-5
cdr3_aa: CASSLHIAKNIQYF; cdr3_nt: TGTGCCAGCAGCTTACACATAGCCAAAAACATTCAGTACTTC; d_call: -; j_call: TRBJ2-4; clone_size: -; v_call: TRBV11-2
cdr3_aa: CASSRGTGQVVSYTF; cdr3_nt: TGTGCCAGCAGCCGTGGGACAGGGCAAGTGGTTAGCTACACCTTC; d_call: TRBD1; j_call: TRBJ1-2; clone_size: -; v_call: TRBV3-1/TRBV3-2
cdr3_aa: CAWKGGQFPYTQYF; cdr3_nt: TGTGCCTGGAAAGGGGGACAGTTCCCGTATACGCAGTATTTT; d_call: TRBD1; j_call: TRBJ2-3; clone_size: -; v_call: TRBV30
cdr3_aa: CASSYSTGGADTQYF; cdr3_nt: TGTGCCAGCAGTTACTCGACTGGGGGGGCAGATACGCAGTATTTT; d_call: TRBD2; j_call: TRBJ2-3; clone_size: -; v_call: TRBV6-5
cdr3_aa: CASQWDRTGHEQYF; cdr3_nt: TGTGCCAGCCAATGGGACAGGACCGGACACGAGCAGTACTTC; d_call: TRBD1; j_call: TRBJ2-7; clone_size: -; v_call: TRBV2
cdr3_aa: CASSLTTRPLSSVNPLDTQYF; cdr3_nt: TGTGCCAGCAGCCTTACTACCCGACCCCTGTCTAGCGTAAACCCACTAGATACGCAGTATTTT; d_call: -; j_call: TRBJ2-3; clone_size: -; v_call: TRBV4-2
cdr3_aa: CATLGGAGDTQYF; cdr3_nt: TGCGCCACCCTGGGGGGGGCCGGGGATACGCAGTATTTT; d_call: -; j_call: TRBJ2-3; clone_size: -; v_call: TRBV10-2
cdr3_aa: CASSLDSGDYNEQFF; cdr3_nt: TGTGCCAGCAGCTTGGATAGCGGGGATTACAATGAGCAGTTCTTC; d_call: TRBD2; j_call: TRBJ2-1; clone_size: -; v_call: TRBV5-4
cdr3_aa: CAIQGLAGRSYNEQFF; cdr3_nt: TGTGCCATACAGGGACTAGCGGGGCGGTCCTACAATGAGCAGTTCTTC; d_call: TRBD2; j_call: TRBJ2-1; clone_size: -; v_call: TRBV10-3
cdr3_aa: CASSLLAGARINTGELFF; cdr3_nt: TGTGCCAGCAGCTTACTAGCGGGGGCGAGAATAAACACCGGGGAGCTGTTTTTT; d_call: TRBD2; j_call: TRBJ2-2; clone_size: -; v_call: TRBV7-3
cdr3_aa: CASSEDRFYGYTF; cdr3_nt: TGTGCCAGCAGCGAGGACAGATTCTATGGCTACACCTTC; d_call: -; j_call: TRBJ1-2; clone_size: -; v_call: TRBV7-2
cdr3_aa: CASSQDFEGAGHTEAFF; cdr3_nt: TGCGCCAGCAGCCAAGATTTCGAAGGGGCCGGTCACACTGAAGCTTTCTTT; d_call: -; j_call: TRBJ1-1; clone_size: -; v_call: TRBV4-3
cdr3_aa: CASSLFPGKNTEAFF; cdr3_nt: TGCGCCAGCAGCTTGTTTCCAGGAAAGAACACTGAAGCTTTCTTT; d_call: -; j_call: TRBJ1-1; clone_size: -; v_call: TRBV5-1
cdr3_aa: CASRVLTSGGSGNTIYF; cdr3_nt: TGTGCCAGTAGAGTCCTAACAAGCGGGGGAAGCGGAAACACCATATATTTT; d_call: -; j_call: TRBJ1-3; clone_size: -; v_call: TRBV19
cdr3_aa: CASSVTSTGELFF; cdr3_nt: TGTGCCAGCAGCGTCACGAGCACCGGGGAGCTGTTTTTT; d_call: -; j_call: TRBJ2-2; clone_size: -; v_call: TRBV9
cdr3_aa: CASSFTVEWAFF; cdr3_nt: TGTGCCAGCAGTTTCACAGTCGAGTGGGCTTTCTTT; d_call: -; j_call: TRBJ1-1; clone_size: -; v_call: TRBV12-3/TRBV12-4
cdr3_aa: CASVGGVRETQYF; cdr3_nt: TGTGCCAGCGTCGGGGGGGTGAGGGAGACCCAGTACTTC; d_call: TRBD2; j_call: TRBJ2-5; clone_size: once; v_call: TRBV11-2
cdr3_aa: CSVSSTGSIDTQYF; cdr3_nt: TGCAGCGTTTCATCGACAGGGTCGATAGATACGCAGTATTTT; d_call: TRBD1; j_call: TRBJ2-3; clone_size: -; v_call: TRBV29-1
cdr3_aa: CASSQGRDSWSQNYGYTF; cdr3_nt: TGTGCCAGCAGCCAAGGACGGGACAGTTGGTCTCAGAACTATGGCTACACCTTC; d_call: TRBD1; j_call: TRBJ1-2; clone_size: -; v_call: TRBV3-1/TRBV3-2
cdr3_aa: CASSQVASEKLFF; cdr3_nt: TGCGCCAGCAGCCAAGTAGCGTCCGAAAAACTGTTTTTT; d_call: -; j_call: TRBJ1-4; clone_size: -; v_call: TRBV4-3
cdr3_aa: CASSRTSGGRLQYF; cdr3_nt: TGCGCCAGCAGCCGTACTAGCGGGGGGCGTTTACAGTATTTT; d_call: TRBD2; j_call: TRBJ2-3; clone_size: -; v_call: TRBV4-3